Each of the 5 T cell receptor beta chains below was sequenced from the same sample in a study of radiation and T cells in renal cell carcinoma. Only in-frame clones appear in the TCRdb table, and some are missing; sequencing was by immunoSEQ multiplex PCR. This sample has 100,000 to 150,000 clones, with roughly 80% found just once. Stated time point: baseline pretreatment blood. The treatment denotes: 15 Gy SBRT to primary tumor, nephrectomy 4 weeks later. The sequencing here drew on blood, taken from a patient whose treatment included radiotherapy and nephrectomy. The receptors derive from a woman in her fifties or sixties with renal cell carcinoma.

This sequence joins TRBV25-1 and TRBJ2-1, with 9 bases fitting TRBD2. CDR1 and CDR2 from the germline V gene are MGHDK and SYGVNS. The junction had 6 bases not matched to a gene; V was cut back by 8 bases and J by 1 base. This CDR3 contains 15 residues. Written as DNA, the CDR3 is TGTGCCAGCGCCCCAAGCGGGGGGTCCTACAATGAGCAGTTCTTC. It is translated as CASAPSGGSYNEQFF.

This sequence joins TRBV5-6 and TRBJ2-7; D is unclear. V lost 2 bases to trimming and J lost 6 bases, with 12 bases between them. The germline gives CDR1 SGHDT, CDR2 YYEEEE. CDR3 length: 13 residues. The DNA of the CDR3 is TGTGCCAGCAGCTTCCCAAGGACCATCGAGCAGTACTTC. This codes for CASSFPRTIEQYF.

The chain carries TRBV4-2 and TRBJ2-3; no definite D call. The ends were cut back, 1 base at V and 0 bases at J, with 17 bases in the middle. Germline CDR1 is LGHNA and CDR2 is YNFKEQ. The CDR3 runs 18 residues. In DNA form, the CDR3 reads TGTGCCAGCAGCCAAGGGTCTGGATACTCCTCTAGCACAGATACGCAGTATTTT. This translates into CASSQGSGYSSSTDTQYF.

This rearrangement joins TRBV6-5 to TRBJ2-7, with D perhaps TRBD1 (6 bases). The germline CDR1 and CDR2 sequences are MNHEY and SVGAGI. The CDR3 consists of 14 residues. Trimming left V 6 bases short and J 3 bases short, with 15 bases between. Here the CDR3 DNA reads TGTGCCAGCAGCCCCGGCGACAGGATCTACGAGCAGTACTTC. Its protein is CASSPGDRIYEQYF.

This chain joins TRBV6-6 and TRBJ2-3; no clear D gene. V was shortened by 0 bases and J by 0 bases, with 10 bases between the two germline ends. The germline V gene has CDR1 MNHNY and CDR2 SVGAGI (reference sequence). This CDR3 contains 16 residues. Here the CDR3 reads CASSYSKTSSTDTQYF. In nucleotides, the CDR3 is TGTGCCAGCAGTTACTCGAAGACATCTAGCACAGATACGCAGTATTTT.